The T cell receptor beta chain under discussion was sequenced for a study of early T cells in non-severe SARS-CoV-2 infection. General study points: A preference for anti-spike CD8 responses marked VDJdb matching, which missed private and CD4 specificities.

This clonotype was seen at least ten times. The antigen remains undetermined. Attachment of unique molecular identifiers to individual cDNA molecules was performed. TCRdb fed the 5' RACE reads into MiXCR, producing one record per CDR3 protein. The table shows tens of thousands of distinct CDR3 sequences, with roughly 10% occurring only once. J gave up 6 bases and V 3 bases, and 2 bases lay outside the gene matches. Germline CDR1 SGHRS, CDR2 YFSETQ. CDR3 size: 13 residues. The receptor comes from an adult who was a healthcare worker with PCR-confirmed SARS-CoV-2 infection or an uninfected control (not recorded which). The specimen was whole blood. The gene calls are TRBV5-1 and TRBJ2-7; 11 nucleotides align to TRBD1. CDR3 amino acids: CASSWDRGAEQYF. DNA of the CDR3: TGCGCCAGCAGCTGGGACAGGGGGGCCGAGCAGTACTTC.